This entry concerns a single TCR beta chain. What it binds is unknown. This specimen belongs to a study of T-cell memory formation after mild COVID-19. Study at large: TCR clustering was largely donor specific. Notes on the study in general: Pre-infection memory already had some responding clones, implying cross-reactive memory joined. There was a balanced CD4/CD8 profile in clones contracting day 15 to 85, and later expanders leaned CD4+.

Trimming took off 8 bases at V and 0 bases at J, with 14 bases between the two ends. The CDR3 runs 14 residues. Per the germline V gene, CDR1 is MGHRA and CDR2 is YSYEKL. MiXCR was run by TCRdb on the 5' RACE reads, yielding one entry per CDR3 protein. Of roughly 510,000 distinct CDR3 sequences listed, 15% to 20% were seen once; the top ten hold roughly 7.7%. The receptor was derived from an adult woman who had mild COVID-19 (a few samples of this study predate the infection). Cell type and time point are not known. The sequenced sample was PBMCs or a T cell subset sorted from them (not recorded which). The chain recombines TRBV4-1 with TRBJ2-7, with TRBD1 as a possible D gene (5 bases). The CDR3 nucleotides read TGCGCCAGCTCGTCACAGGTTCACTCCTACGAGCAGTACTTC. Translation: CASSSQVHSYEQYF.